The clone carrying this TCR beta chain was seen only once. The V gene lost 5 bases and the J gene lost 3 bases, with 14 bases spanning the gap. CDR3 length equals 14 residues. Germline V CDR1 and CDR2: SGHKS, YYEKEE (reference sequence). Original processing methods: Nucleated cell number was recorded as an estimate derived from reference gene primer amplification. The data were produced by immunoSEQ multiplex PCR, yet TCRdb's version contains in-frame clones alone and is incomplete. That table gives V, J and clone size, and the DNA gave D and trimming. The table lists around 330,000 clones, 87% of them singletons, with more than 8.5% in the top ten. These data originate in a study of blood T cell repertoires in COVID-19. The study counted Cohort 3 donors as recovered given two negative PCRs, clearance, or symptom resolution.

This chain uses TRBV5-5 with TRBJ1-2; maybe TRBD1 (5 bases). The sequence derives from a woman aged 18-35 years who had recovered from COVID-19. The sample consisted of PBMCs or T cells enriched from blood (not recorded which). The CDR3 loop reads CASSGTTDHYGYTF. Written as DNA, the CDR3 is TGTGCCAGCAGTGGAACGACAGACCACTATGGCTACACCTTC.